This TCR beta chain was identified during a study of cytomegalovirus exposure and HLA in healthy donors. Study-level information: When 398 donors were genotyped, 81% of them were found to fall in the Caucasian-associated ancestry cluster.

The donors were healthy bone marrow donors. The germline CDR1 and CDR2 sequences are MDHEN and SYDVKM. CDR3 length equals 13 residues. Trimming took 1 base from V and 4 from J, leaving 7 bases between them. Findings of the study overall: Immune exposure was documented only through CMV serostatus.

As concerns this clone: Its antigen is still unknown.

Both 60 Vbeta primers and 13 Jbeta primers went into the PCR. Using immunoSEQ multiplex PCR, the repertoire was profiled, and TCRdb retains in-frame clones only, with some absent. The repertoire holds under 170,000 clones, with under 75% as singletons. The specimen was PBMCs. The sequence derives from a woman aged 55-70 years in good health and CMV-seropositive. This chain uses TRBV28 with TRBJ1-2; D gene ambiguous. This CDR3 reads CASSLSPFYGYTF. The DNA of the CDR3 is TGTGCCAGCAGTTTATCCCCGTTCTATGGCTACACCTTC.